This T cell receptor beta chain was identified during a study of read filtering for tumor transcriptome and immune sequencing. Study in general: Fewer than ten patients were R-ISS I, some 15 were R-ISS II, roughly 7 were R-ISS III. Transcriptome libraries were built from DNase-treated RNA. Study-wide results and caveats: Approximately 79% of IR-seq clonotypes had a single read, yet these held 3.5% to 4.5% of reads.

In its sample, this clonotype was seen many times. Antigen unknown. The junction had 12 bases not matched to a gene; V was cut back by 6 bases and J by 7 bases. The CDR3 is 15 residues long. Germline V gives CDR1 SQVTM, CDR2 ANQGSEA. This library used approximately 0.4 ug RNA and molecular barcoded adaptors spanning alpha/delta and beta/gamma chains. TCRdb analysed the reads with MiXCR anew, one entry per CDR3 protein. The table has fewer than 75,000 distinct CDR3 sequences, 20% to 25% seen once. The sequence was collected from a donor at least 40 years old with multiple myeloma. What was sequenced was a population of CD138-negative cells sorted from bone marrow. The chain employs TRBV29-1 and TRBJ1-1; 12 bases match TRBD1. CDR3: CSVTDRDRGHGEAFF. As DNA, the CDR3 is TGCAGCGTGACCGACCGGGACAGGGGGCACGGTGAAGCTTTCTTT.